These 15 T cell receptor beta chains were sequenced from one sample in a study of T cell repertoires in cytomegalovirus infection (dated by TCRdb to the late 2010s). No cognate antigen is known for these TCRs. The listed sequencing device is Illumina HiSeq 1500. Using fastp at Q25 and MiXCR, TCRdb reprocessed the public reads and kept productive beta chains. Rows are combined by CDR3 protein, so each entry shows the most common genes and DNA. In all, the sample holds approximately 730,000 distinct CDR3 sequences, and under 35% of those were seen once. The ten biggest clones cover under 15% of the sample. The treatment or condition label here, explained by the study, means: in vitro stimulation with specific CMV peptide epitopes to enrich CMV-specific T cells. Sequenced material: cultured CD8+ T cells from PBMCs, taken from culture after CMV antigen stimulation. These receptors came from a human donor in good health (CMV status not recorded). Some clones in this sample may be carry-over from other donors' samples.

V usage is TRBV4-1 and J usage is TRBJ2-7; either TRBD1 or TRBD2 may fit D (5 bases each). Germline CDR1 is MGHRA and CDR2 is YSYEKL. There are 15 residues in the CDR3. V gave up 0 bases and J gave up 3 bases, with 12 bases separating them. DNA for the CDR3: TGCGCCAGCAGCCAAGATACAAGGGGAGTCTACGAGCAGTACTTC. Translation: CASSQDTRGVYEQYF.

The chain couples TRBV6-5 to TRBJ1-2; 7 positions match TRBD1. J gave up 3 bases and V 2 bases, and 6 bases lay outside the gene matches. Per germline, CDR1 MNHEY and CDR2 SVGAGI. The CDR3 totals 15 residues. The CDR3 loop is CASSYGFQGDYGYTF. The CDR3 DNA sequence: TGTGCCAGCAGTTACGGATTTCAGGGGGACTATGGCTACACCTTC.

This clonotype turned up a few times. This rearrangement joins TRBV6-5 to TRBJ2-5, with D possibly being TRBD1 (5 bases). Trimming stripped 0 bases from V and 3 bases from J, with 8 bases between. The CDR3 loop spans 14 amino acids. Germline CDR1 is MNHEY and CDR2 is SVGAGI. DNA for the CDR3: TGTGCCAGCAGTTACTCAGGCAGGGAAGAGACCCAGTACTTC. Translated, it gives CASSYSGREETQYF.

This rearrangement joins TRBV4-1 to TRBJ1-5, with 8 bases lining up with TRBD1. Germline V gene data show CDR1 as MGHRA and CDR2 as YSYEKL. V dropped 4 bases and J dropped 0; count of bases not matched to a gene: 8. The CDR3 loop spans 17 amino acids. Written as DNA, the CDR3 is TGCGCCAGCAGCCCAGGACAGGGCATCTATAGCAATCAGCCCCAGCATTTT. This translates into CASSPGQGIYSNQPQHF.

This clonotype was observed a few times. The chain has TRBV5-1 and TRBJ2-7, with TRBD1 matching 10 bases. Trimming removed 4 bases from V and 5 bases from J; junction bases left unmatched: 3. The CDR3 runs 13 residues. CDR1 and CDR2 from the germline V gene are SGHRS and YFSETQ. Here the CDR3 DNA reads TGCGCCAGCAGCCTGGGACAGGGGAACGAGCAGTACTTC. Translation: CASSLGQGNEQYF.

This chain uses TRBV6-5 with TRBJ1-1; 7 bases are shared with TRBD1. V lost 2 bases to trimming and J lost 0 bases; unmatched junction nucleotides: 6. The germline CDR1 and CDR2 sequences are MNHEY and SVGAGI. The CDR3 sequence is 16 residues long. The CDR3 is CASSYGFRGLNTEAFF. The CDR3 DNA sequence: TGTGCCAGCAGTTACGGTTTCAGGGGGTTGAACACTGAAGCTTTCTTT.

The J gene is TRBJ2-7, the V gene TRBV10-3; the D gene is possibly TRBD2 (5 bases). Trimming removed 0 bases at V and 2 bases at J, with 14 bases between. The CDR3 runs 16 residues. Germline CDR1 is ENHRY and CDR2 is SYGVKD. CDR3: CAISESKATTTYEQYF. The CDR3 nucleotides are TGTGCCATCAGTGAGTCGAAAGCGACTACTACCTACGAGCAGTACTTC.

This clonotype was observed many times. The V gene is TRBV7-6, the J gene TRBJ1-4; 8 positions agree with TRBD1. V lost 2 bases to trimming and J lost 5 bases; unmatched junction nucleotides: 7. The V gene's germline CDR1 is SGHVS and CDR2 FNYEAQ. The CDR3 covers 16 residues. The CDR3: CASSLQGAGGNEKLFF. In DNA form, the CDR3 reads TGTGCCAGCAGCTTACAGGGGGCAGGTGGAAATGAAAAACTGTTTTTT. The full variable domain, in which reference TRBV7-6 and TRBJ1-4 provide the parts outside the CDR3, is GAGVSQSPRYKVTKRGQDVALRCDPISGHVSLYWYRQALGQGPEFLTYFNYEAQQDKSGLPNDRFSAERPEGSISTLTIQRTEQRDSAMYRCASSLQGAGGNEKLFFGSGTQLSVL.

This clonotype was counted ten times or more. The CDR3 here is CASSYPRQPQHF. The CDR3 bases are TGTGCCAGCAGTTACCCCCGGCAGCCCCAGCATTTT. V and J are TRBV6-2 or TRBV6-3 and TRBJ1-5, with D unresolved. The germline V and J ends were trimmed by 2 bases and 7 bases, with 6 bases remaining between them. CDR3 length: 12 amino acids. Germline CDR1 is MNHEY and CDR2 is SVGEGT.

This clonotype has at least ten counts. The chain recombines TRBV7-2 with TRBJ2-1, with TRBD2 matching 8 bases. Germline assignment: CDR1 SGHTA and CDR2 FQGNSA. The CDR3 consists of 14 residues. The trim removed 4 bases at V and 4 bases at J, leaving 3 bases unmatched. This chain's CDR3 is CASSWGGGYNEQFF. The CDR3 DNA reads TGTGCCAGCAGCTGGGGCGGGGGGTACAATGAGCAGTTCTTC.

The chain joins TRBV28 to TRBJ1-1, with D possibly being TRBD1 (5 bases). The CDR3 runs to 14 residues. Germline values: CDR1 MDHEN, CDR2 SYDVKM. The germline V and J ends were trimmed by 3 bases and 7 bases, with 15 bases remaining between them. The CDR3 DNA reads as TGTGCCAGCAGTTTGTACGACAGACGACATGAAGCTTTCTTT. It encodes CASSLYDRRHEAFF.

V gene TRBV4-1 combines with J gene TRBJ1-1; D may be TRBD1 (5 bases). The CDR3 length is 15 residues. V lost 2 bases to trimming and J lost 5 bases, with 15 bases between them. CDR1 is MGHRA, CDR2 YSYEKL, per germline. CDR3 sequence (DNA): TGCGCCAGCAGCCAAAGCCGGGACGGGCGGACTGAAGCTTTCTTT. Its protein product is CASSQSRDGRTEAFF.

This clonotype was seen many times. This chain connects TRBV12-3 or TRBV12-4 to TRBJ1-3; D gene uncertain. V dropped 2 bases and J dropped 3 bases, with 8 bases sitting between them. The CDR3 has 14 residues. The CDR3 is CASSLKSDGNTIYF. In DNA, the CDR3 is TGTGCCAGCAGTTTAAAGAGTGATGGAAACACCATATATTTT.

The chain uses TRBV5-4 and TRBJ1-1, with unresolved D. The CDR3 covers 15 residues. Trimming removed 1 base from V and 1 base from J, with 11 bases in between. In germline, CDR1 is SGHNT, CDR2 YYREEE (reference sequence). The CDR3 coding sequence is TGTGCCAGCAGCTTGAGTTTTGGCGAGAACACTGAAGCTTTCTTT. As protein: CASSLSFGENTEAFF.

Many counts were recorded for this clonotype. The genes are TRBV12-3 or TRBV12-4 and TRBJ2-2, with 7 bases identical to TRBD1. The V and J ends lost 5 bases and 0 bases, in that order; junction bases with no gene match: 6. The CDR3 is made up of 16 amino acids. The CDR3 region is CASSDSGQSNTGELFF. The CDR3 DNA reads as TGTGCCAGCAGTGACTCGGGACAGTCGAACACCGGGGAGCTGTTTTTT.